This T cell receptor beta chain was identified during a study of spatial heterogeneity in lung cancer. Study details: Donors were 72 untreated early-stage non-small cell lung cancer patients. Where they were available, follow-up PBMC samples were sequenced, at a median of around 2 years after resection.

As to time point: blood at routine non-recurrence follow-up after resection. In each case, whole RNA from tumor, nontumor lung or frozen PBMC was sequenced unsorted. The CDR3 runs to 15 residues. Germline V gene sequence: CDR1 SGHTA, CDR2 FQGTGA. Trimming removed 1 base at V and 0 bases at J, with 6 bases between. TCR cDNA molecules each had a unique molecular identifier. MiXCR, applied by TCRdb to the 5' RACE reads, yields one record per CDR3 protein. This sample yields 95,000 to 130,000 distinct CDR3 sequences, of which 12% are seen a single time; over 15% belongs to the top ten. The sample here was PBMCs, taken at follow-up. The rearrangement uses TRBV7-3 and TRBJ2-2; D unclear. This clonotype was obtained from a male donor with early-stage non-small cell lung cancer. This CDR3 is CASSLNVANTGELFF. The CDR3 nucleotides read TGTGCCAGCAGCTTAAACGTAGCGAACACCGGGGAGCTGTTTTTT. Full variable domain (rest looked up from reference TRBV7-3 and TRBJ2-2): GAGVSQTPSNKVTEKGKYVELRCDPISGHTALYWYRQSLGQGPEFLIYFQGTGAADDSGLPNDRFFAVRPEGSVSTLKIQRTERGDSAVYLCASSLNVANTGELFFGEGSRLTVL.